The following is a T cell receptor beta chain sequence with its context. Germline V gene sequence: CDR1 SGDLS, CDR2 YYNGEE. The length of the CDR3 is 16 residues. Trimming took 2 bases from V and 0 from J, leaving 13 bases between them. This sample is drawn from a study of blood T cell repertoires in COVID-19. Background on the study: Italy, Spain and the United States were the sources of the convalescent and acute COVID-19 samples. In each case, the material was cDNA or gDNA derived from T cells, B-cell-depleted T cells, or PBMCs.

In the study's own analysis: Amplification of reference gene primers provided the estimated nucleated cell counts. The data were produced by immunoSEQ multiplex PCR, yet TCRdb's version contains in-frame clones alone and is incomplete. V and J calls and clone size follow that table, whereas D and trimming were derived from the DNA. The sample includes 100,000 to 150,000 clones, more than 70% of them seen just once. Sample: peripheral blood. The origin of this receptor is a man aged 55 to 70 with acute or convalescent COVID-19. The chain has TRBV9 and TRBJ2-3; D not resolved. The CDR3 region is CASSVGPGASTDTQYF. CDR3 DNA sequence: TGTGCCAGCAGCGTGGGCCCCGGTGCTAGCACAGATACGCAGTATTTT.